Below, one TCR beta chain is given with its context. Its antigen is unknown. The data stem from a study of T cells in Graves' hyperthyroidism and ophthalmopathy. Findings and caveats of the study: Ophthalmopathy was predicted by the model a median of approximately 6 months ahead of onset.

Uncontrolled infection, other autoimmune disease, pregnancy or lactation barred patients from enrollment. Using RNA transcripts as the source, TCR beta CDR3 regions were amplified. The HTBI primer set served for first-round RT-PCR of the TCR CDR3. TCRdb fed the multiplex PCR reads into MiXCR, producing one record per CDR3 protein. Seen here are about 130,000 distinct CDR3 sequences, about 20% observed once, and the top ten hold around 69%. The sequencing input was blood. This receptor was taken from a woman in her forties or fifties with Graves' hyperthyroidism that later progressed to Graves' ophthalmopathy.

CDR3 region: CAGASGRLTGELFF. The DNA for the CDR3 is TGTGCCGGGGCTAGCGGGAGGCTCACCGGGGAGCTGTTTTTT. The chain joins TRBV6-2 or TRBV6-3 to TRBJ2-2, with 11 bases identical to TRBD2. The V segment lost 11 bases and the J segment 4 bases; nucleotides outside the gene matches: 6. The CDR3 runs 14 residues. Germline lookup yields CDR1 MNHEY and CDR2 SVGEGT.